Shown below are 23 T cell receptor beta chains from a single sample sequenced in a study of shared clonotypes between healthy human individuals. Only in-frame clones appear in the TCRdb table, and some are missing; sequencing was by immunoSEQ multiplex PCR. The profile shows 330,000 or so clones, around two thirds of them singletons. Sequencing was done on a sample of memory CD4+ T cells sorted from blood. Subset specified: CD45RA-negative fraction. Every receptor here comes from a man aged 30 to 39 in good health.

V gene TRBV30 combines with J gene TRBJ1-1; D is uncertain. Germline V lookup: CDR1 GTSNPN, CDR2 SVGIG (reference sequence). CDR3 length equals 13 residues. Trimming removed 5 bases from V and 3 bases from J, with 13 bases in between. DNA of the CDR3: TGTGCCTGGCAGGCCGACCTATACACTGAAGCTTTCTTT. Translation: CAWQADLYTEAFF.

The genes are TRBV10-1 and TRBJ2-1; 13 bases fit TRBD2. Germline lookup yields CDR1 WNHNN and CDR2 SYGVQD (reference sequence). Unmatched junction bases numbered 1, after V lost 4 bases and J lost 4 bases. The length of the CDR3 is 15 residues. The chain's CDR3 is CASSVGLAGYNEQFF. In nucleotides, the CDR3 is TGCGCCAGCAGTGTGGGACTAGCGGGATACAATGAGCAGTTCTTC.

The chain combines TRBV14 with TRBJ1-4; 7 nucleotides align to TRBD1. Germline V gene lookup returns CDR1 SGHDN and CDR2 FVKESK. The V segment lost 0 bases and the J segment 5 bases; nucleotides outside the gene matches: 3. CDR3 length equals 15 residues. CDR3 nucleotides: TGTGCCAGCAGCCAAGATCTACAGGGGAATGAAAAACTGTTTTTT. Residues: CASSQDLQGNEKLFF.

The genes are TRBV5-5 and TRBJ2-7; D is unclear. V was cut by 0 bases and J by 2 bases, with 12 bases left in between. Germline values: CDR1 SGHKS, CDR2 YYEKEE (reference sequence). The CDR3 totals 15 residues. CDR3: CASSLELQVTYEQYF. The CDR3, as DNA: TGTGCCAGCAGCTTGGAGCTCCAGGTTACCTACGAGCAGTACTTC.

The J gene is TRBJ1-5, the V gene TRBV19; a possible D gene is TRBD1 (6 bases). The CDR3 loop spans 11 amino acids. In germline, CDR1 is LNHDA, CDR2 SQIVND (reference sequence). Trimming took 8 bases from V and 4 from J, leaving 6 bases between them. CDR3 nucleotide sequence: TGTGCCAGTGGACAGAATCAGCCCCAGCATTTT. This sequence encodes CASGQNQPQHF.

This chain uses TRBV18 with TRBJ2-5; the D is unclear. The germline V and J ends were trimmed by 0 bases and 5 bases, with 7 bases remaining between them. The CDR3 length is 13 residues. Germline V gene data show CDR1 as KGHSH and CDR2 as LQKENI. The CDR3 sequence is CASSPPPAETQYF. The CDR3 coding sequence is TGTGCCAGCTCACCACCGCCCGCGGAGACCCAGTACTTC.

The chain is built from TRBV28 and TRBJ1-2; D gene ambiguous. CDR3 length equals 12 residues. Trimming stripped 7 bases from V and 4 bases from J, with 10 bases between. Germline V gives CDR1 MDHEN, CDR2 SYDVKM. Here the CDR3 DNA reads TGTGCCAGCACCCCGGGAGCCTATGGCTACACCTTC. Protein sequence: CASTPGAYGYTF.

The J gene is TRBJ1-3, the V gene TRBV5-4, with D unresolved. Germline CDR1 and CDR2: SGHNT and YYREEE (reference sequence). V was shortened by 4 bases and J by 8 bases, with 13 bases between the two germline ends. The CDR3 consists of 13 residues. CDR3 amino acids: CASSREGYDTIYF. In DNA, the CDR3 is TGTGCCAGCAGCCGGGAAGGGTATGACACCATATATTTT.

The rearrangement links TRBV14 to TRBJ2-3; D is ambiguous. The CDR3 runs to 14 residues. The germline V and J ends were trimmed by 7 bases and 2 bases, with 13 bases remaining between them. The germline CDR1 and CDR2 sequences are SGHDN and FVKESK. CDR3 in DNA: TGTGCCAGCAACATCCTGGGAACCACAGATACGCAGTATTTT. Encoded protein: CASNILGTTDTQYF.

The V gene is TRBV5-1, the J gene TRBJ2-1; D gene uncertain. Trimming removed 3 bases from V and 4 bases from J, with 14 bases in between. This CDR3 is 15 amino acids long. The V gene's germline CDR1 is SGHRS and CDR2 YFSETQ. The CDR3: CASSSRPSQYNEQFF. The CDR3 DNA reads as TGCGCCAGCAGCTCGAGGCCTTCCCAATACAATGAGCAGTTCTTC.

The rearrangement links TRBV15 to TRBJ1-4; D might be TRBD1 (5 bases). The germline V gene encodes CDR1 LNHNV and CDR2 YYDKDF (reference sequence). The length of the CDR3 is 15 residues. Trimming pared 3 bases from V and 8 bases from J, leaving 16 bases between. The CDR3 DNA reads TGTGCCACCAGCAGGGGGGGGACCGGCAGGGAAAAACTGTTTTTT. Amino acids: CATSRGGTGREKLFF.

This clone has only one observation. The chain employs TRBV28 and TRBJ1-2; 7 bases map to TRBD1. J was trimmed by 8 bases and V by 1 base; bases with no gene match: 10. The germline V gene encodes CDR1 MDHEN and CDR2 SYDVKM. The CDR3 sequence is 15 residues long. Here the CDR3 reads CASSLFQNRGSGYTF. CDR3 in DNA: TGTGCCAGCAGTTTATTCCAGAACAGGGGATCCGGCTACACCTTC.

Worth noting for this clone: It may be a read error: a sequence one base away is much more abundant. The chain is built from TRBV7-6 and TRBJ2-3; D is unresolved. Trimming took off 5 bases at V and 2 bases at J, with 2 bases between the two ends. CDR3 length: 11 amino acids. Per germline, CDR1 SGHVS and CDR2 FNYEAQ. DNA of the CDR3: TGTGCCAGCAGCCTCACAGATACGCAGTATTTT. Translating it yields CASSLTDTQYF.

This chain uses TRBV29-1 with TRBJ2-1, with TRBD2 matching over 7 bases. CDR1 and CDR2 from the germline V gene are SQVTM and ANQGSEA. V was clipped by 4 bases and J by 2 bases; unmatched bases: 8. CDR3 size: 15 residues. The CDR3 sequence is CSVVGRELPYNEQFF. The CDR3 region has the DNA TGCAGCGTTGTAGGGAGGGAACTACCCTACAATGAGCAGTTCTTC.

The J gene is TRBJ2-2, the V gene TRBV18, with 11 bases matching TRBD2. The CDR3 spans 18 residues. Germline assignment: CDR1 KGHSH and CDR2 LQKENI. The V segment lost 4 bases and the J segment 1 base; nucleotides outside the gene matches: 8. CDR3 nucleotide sequence: TGTGCCAGCTCACGAGTAGGGACTAGCGGATGGAACACCGGGGAGCTGTTTTTT. Protein: CASSRVGTSGWNTGELFF.

This clone was seen only once. The chain couples TRBV28 to TRBJ1-5; no firm D call. The V end lost 3 bases, the J end lost 2 bases, and 5 bases lay between the germline ends. The CDR3 has 13 residues. In germline, CDR1 is MDHEN, CDR2 SYDVKM. The CDR3 DNA reads TGTGCCAGCAGTTTCTGGGGCAATCAGCCCCAGCATTTT. Its protein product is CASSFWGNQPQHF.

The rearrangement links TRBV28 to TRBJ2-1, with a tentative D call TRBD2 (5 bases). CDR1 is MDHEN and CDR2 is SYDVKM in the germline V gene. This CDR3 has 15 amino acids. V shed 6 bases and J shed 5 bases, with 17 bases lying between them. The CDR3, as DNA: TGTGCCAGCAGCCTTAGGAAGAGGACTGACAATGAGCAGTTCTTC. Translation: CASSLRKRTDNEQFF.

This clone was recorded at least ten times. The chain uses TRBV19 and TRBJ1-5, with 9 bases matching TRBD1. V was clipped by 7 bases and J by 5 bases; unmatched bases: 9. CDR3 length: 15 residues. CDR1 is LNHDA and CDR2 is SQIVND in the germline V gene (reference sequence). The CDR3 DNA reads as TGTGCCAGTAAGGGGCGACAGGGGGAGCATCAGCCCCAGCATTTT. Residues: CASKGRQGEHQPQHF. Full variable domain (rest looked up from reference TRBV19 and TRBJ1-5): DGGITQSPKYLFRKEGQNVTLSCEQNLNHDAMYWYRQDPGQGLRLIYYSQIVNDFQKGDIAEGYSVSREKKESFPLTVTSAQKNPTAFYLCASKGRQGEHQPQHFGDGTRLSIL.

This chain joins TRBV28 and TRBJ2-1; D tentatively reads TRBD1 or TRBD2 (5 bases each). Germline CDR1 and CDR2: MDHEN and SYDVKM. V gave up 5 bases and J gave up 3 bases, with 14 bases separating them. The CDR3 totals 15 residues. DNA for the CDR3: TGTGCCAGCAGTAACAGGAGACGGGGCTACAATGAGCAGTTCTTC. Translated: CASSNRRRGYNEQFF.

V is TRBV12-5 and J is TRBJ2-5; 7 bases agree with TRBD1. Trimming took 7 bases from V and 5 from J; bases not matched to a gene: 13. The germline gives CDR1 LGHNT, CDR2 FRNRAP. The CDR3 has 15 residues. Here the CDR3 DNA reads TGTGCTAGTGTTTATCACTACAGGGGTTCGGAGACCCAGTACTTC. This encodes CASVYHYRGSETQYF.

The chain has TRBV19 and TRBJ1-4; D is undetermined. Germline assignment: CDR1 LNHDA and CDR2 SQIVND (reference sequence). There are 12 residues in the CDR3. V lost 6 bases and J lost 12, with 14 bases in between. The CDR3 sequence is CASRDSRRELFF. CDR3 nucleotide sequence: TGTGCCAGTAGGGACTCAAGGCGGGAACTGTTTTTT. Combining the CDR3 with reference TRBV19 and TRBJ1-4 gives the whole variable domain DGGITQSPKYLFRKEGQNVTLSCEQNLNHDAMYWYRQDPGQGLRLIYYSQIVNDFQKGDIAEGYSVSREKKESFPLTVTSAQKNPTAFYLCASRDSRRELFFGSGTQLSVL.

V is TRBV21-1 and J is TRBJ2-1; TRBD2 was called by the table and not checked on the DNA. TRBV21-1 has pseudogene status. This CDR3 region has 14 residues. The DNA of the CDR3 is TGTGCCAGCAGCAAACTAGCGGGAGAGAGTGAGCAGTTCTTC. Translation: CASSKLAGESEQFF.

This chain connects TRBV28 to TRBJ1-1; D gene ambiguous. The CDR3 extends over 13 amino acids. In germline, CDR1 is MDHEN, CDR2 SYDVKM. V lost 4 bases and J 6 bases, leaving 12 bases between the germline ends. DNA for the CDR3: TGTGCCAGCAGTTCCTTCCAGGCTGCTGAAGCTTTCTTT. Translated: CASSSFQAAEAFF.